These 22 T cell receptor beta chains were sequenced from one sample in a study of post-analysis software for immune sequencing data. Study observations and caveats: Patients carried five TRBV segments more frequently than controls did, and TRBV5-6, TRBV5-1 and TRBV20-1 were among them.

Antigen specificity for these receptors is unknown. The TCR beta cDNA libraries carried unique molecular identifiers. TCRdb used MiXCR to reprocess the PCR reads, holding one entry per CDR3 protein. This repertoire shows about half a million distinct CDR3 sequences, 40% to 55% found once; its top ten account for around an eighth. Sequenced sample: blood. These receptor sequences come from a girl aged 5-17 years with multiple sclerosis.

This clonotype appeared a few times. The gene calls are TRBV10-3 and TRBJ2-7; 14 positions agree with TRBD2. Looked up from germline, CDR1 is ENHRY and CDR2 is SYGVKD. The CDR3 loop spans 17 amino acids. V trimming: 4 bases; J trimming: 4 bases; junction bases outside the gene matches: 9. This chain's CDR3 is CAISATSRTSGRYEQYF. As DNA, the CDR3 is TGTGCCATCAGTGCAACCTCCCGGACTAGCGGGAGGTACGAGCAGTACTTC.

The V and J genes are TRBV4-1 and TRBJ2-1; D possibly matches TRBD1 or TRBD2 (5 bases each). Germline V gene data show CDR1 as MGHRA and CDR2 as YSYEKL. Trimming cost V 4 bases and J 6 bases, with 13 bases left between them. There are 14 residues in the CDR3. The CDR3 is CASSLGTVLNEQFF. The CDR3 DNA reads TGCGCCAGCAGCCTCGGGACGGTGCTCAATGAGCAGTTCTTC.

The CDR3 is CASSSRGDSMYEQYF. The CDR3 DNA reads as TGTGCCAGCAGCTCTCGAGGAGACAGTATGTACGAGCAGTACTTC. The chain combines TRBV7-2 with TRBJ2-7, with a possible D match to TRBD1 (5 bases). Germline assignment: CDR1 SGHTA and CDR2 FQGNSA. V was shortened by 4 bases and J by 4 bases, with 17 bases between the two germline ends. The CDR3 runs to 15 residues.

This clonotype was seen more than once but under ten times. The chain carries TRBV2 and TRBJ2-7, with TRBD1 matching over 10 bases. V was pared by 6 bases and J by 4 bases, with 15 bases of the junction left unmatched. This CDR3 has 17 residues. The germline V gene has CDR1 SNHLY and CDR2 FYNNEI. The CDR3 DNA reads TGTGCCAGCAGCGACAGACTAACCGGGACAGGGGTTTACGAGCAGTACTTC. Translated: CASSDRLTGTGVYEQYF.

V and J are TRBV20-1 and TRBJ2-7; TRBD1 agrees at 10 bases. The CDR3 contains 17 residues. Trimming cost V 0 bases and J 2 bases; bases outside gene matches: 10. Germline V gene sequence: CDR1 DFQATT, CDR2 SNEGSKA (reference sequence). CDR3 in DNA: TGCAGTGCTAGAGACCCGCCCGGGGACAGGGGACCCTACGAGCAGTACTTC. The encoded protein is CSARDPPGDRGPYEQYF.

The chain employs TRBV20-1 and TRBJ2-1; D not certain. The CDR3 consists of 13 residues. Germline CDR1 reads DFQATT; CDR2 reads SNEGSKA (reference sequence). V was cut by 5 bases and J by 15 bases, with 23 bases left in between. CDR3 loop: CSAATSTNTEAFF. The CDR3, as DNA: TGCAGTGCTGCCACGAGCACGAACACTGAAGCGTTCTTC.

This clonotype was picked up a small number of times. This chain connects TRBV9 to TRBJ1-2; D possibly corresponds to TRBD1 (5 bases). Germline V lookup: CDR1 SGDLS, CDR2 YYNGEE. The CDR3 length is 13 residues. V was pared by 0 bases and J by 3 bases, with 6 bases between. CDR3 region: CASSVGDHYGYTF. For the CDR3, the DNA is TGTGCCAGCAGCGTAGGGGACCACTATGGCTACACCTTC.

J is TRBJ1-1 and V is TRBV10-3; 12 nucleotides align to TRBD1. V trimming: 7 bases; J trimming: 3 bases; junction bases outside the gene matches: 6. Germline V CDR1 and CDR2: ENHRY, SYGVKD. The CDR3 length is 15 residues. This CDR3 reads CAIMGTGGKDTEAFF. The CDR3 bases are TGTGCCATCATGGGGACAGGGGGCAAGGACACTGAAGCTTTCTTT.

The sample holds a few counts of this clonotype. The chain employs TRBV7-2 and TRBJ1-2; 8 nucleotides match TRBD1. V shed 7 bases, J shed 1 base, and the junction held 5 bases outside the gene matches. The length of the CDR3 is 14 residues. Germline V gene sequence: CDR1 SGHTA, CDR2 FQGNSA. Here the CDR3 reads CASNSGQGNYGYTF. In DNA form, the CDR3 reads TGTGCCAGCAACTCTGGACAGGGTAACTATGGCTACACCTTC.

In this sample, this clonotype turned up a few times. The rearrangement joins TRBV20-1 to TRBJ2-1; D remains ambiguous. The V and J ends lost 0 bases and 1 base respectively, with 16 bases between them. The V gene's germline CDR1 is DFQATT and CDR2 SNEGSKA (reference sequence). The CDR3 is made up of 17 amino acids. In nucleotides, the CDR3 is TGCAGTGCTAGAGATAAGGGCGTGGTAATATCCTACAATGAGCAGTTCTTC. Translating it yields CSARDKGVVISYNEQFF.

The chain carries TRBV28 and TRBJ2-1, with 12 bases lining up with TRBD2. CDR1 and CDR2 (germline): MDHEN, SYDVKM. The V segment lost 6 bases and the J segment 8 bases; nucleotides outside the gene matches: 8. The length of the CDR3 is 15 residues. The chain's CDR3 is CASSSSGRAGDEQFF. In DNA, the CDR3 is TGTGCCAGCAGCTCTAGCGGGAGGGCCGGCGATGAGCAGTTCTTC.

In this sample, this clonotype turned up a few times. The rearrangement joins TRBV6-1 to TRBJ1-2; D unresolved. The V and J ends lost 0 bases and 0 bases respectively, with 8 bases between them. This CDR3 region has 15 residues. CDR1 and CDR2 from the germline V gene are MNHNS and SASEGT. CDR3 amino acids: CASSEAFLANYGYTF. As DNA, the CDR3 is TGTGCCAGCAGTGAAGCCTTTTTGGCTAACTATGGCTACACCTTC.

The sample holds a few counts of this clonotype. One end of the junction is discordant with germline, which a read error may explain. The chain is built from TRBV7-7 and TRBJ2-3; D uncertain. This CDR3 spans 13 amino acids. Germline CDR1 is SSHAT and CDR2 is FNYEAQ (reference sequence). The CDR3 sequence is CASSLVVGDTQYF. The CDR3 DNA is TGTGCTAGCAGCCTAGTGGTAGGAGATACGCAGTATTTT.

The gene calls are TRBV20-1 and TRBJ2-1, with 12 positions matching TRBD2. The length of the CDR3 is 13 residues. V lost 2 bases to trimming and J lost 10 bases; unmatched junction nucleotides: 3. Germline CDR1 and CDR2: DFQATT and SNEGSKA (reference sequence). The CDR3 loop reads CSARLAGGGEQFF. In DNA form, the CDR3 reads TGCAGTGCTAGACTAGCGGGAGGGGGGGAGCAGTTCTTC.

CDR3 coding DNA: TGTGCCAGCAGCCGCCTCTGGGAAGCGGGAGGTTCCGGGTACGAGCAGTACTTC. It translates to CASSRLWEAGGSGYEQYF. This chain links TRBV4-2 with TRBJ2-7, with 9 bases aligning to TRBD2. The V gene end was trimmed by 4 bases and the J gene end by 4 bases; junction bases not matched to a gene: 17. Germline V gene data show CDR1 as LGHNA and CDR2 as YNFKEQ. The CDR3 covers 18 residues.

The V call is TRBV20-1, the J call TRBJ2-5; perhaps TRBD2 as D (6 bases). CDR1 is DFQATT, CDR2 SNEGSKA, per germline (reference sequence). Trimming shortened V by 6 bases and J by 4 bases, and 30 bases separated the two germline ends. This CDR3 contains 18 residues. CDR3 sequence (DNA): TGCAGTGCCAGGCCACCTCGTTGGACTATAGCATCGGGAGAGACCCAGTACTTC. This encodes CSARPPRWTIASGETQYF.

In this sample, this clonotype turned up a few times. The gene calls are TRBV6-5 and TRBJ1-2, with D perhaps matching TRBD1 (5 bases). Trimming shortened V by 10 bases and J by 5 bases, and 17 bases separated the two germline ends. CDR3 length: 13 amino acids. Germline lookup yields CDR1 MNHEY and CDR2 SVGAGI. In DNA form, the CDR3 reads TGTGCCACTAGGGTGGTAGGGGTTTATGGCTACACCTTC. The encoded protein is CATRVVGVYGYTF.

The V gene is TRBV5-1, the J gene TRBJ2-1; D remains unclear. Germline V gene sequence: CDR1 SGHRS, CDR2 YFSETQ. V lost 1 base to trimming and J lost 5 bases, with 10 bases between them. The length of the CDR3 is 14 residues. The CDR3 sequence is CASSLPGLNNEQFF. CDR3 in DNA: TGCGCCAGCAGCTTGCCCGGCCTAAACAATGAGCAGTTCTTC.

This clonotype was picked up one time. The V call is TRBV9, the J call TRBJ1-1, with D perhaps matching TRBD1 (6 bases). CDR3 size: 15 residues. Trimming took off 4 bases at V and 6 bases at J, with 19 bases between the two ends. CDR1 is SGDLS and CDR2 is YYNGEE in the germline V gene. The CDR3 sequence is CASSPWAEGGAEAFF. The CDR3 bases are TGTGCCAGCAGCCCCTGGGCGGAGGGGGGGGCTGAAGCTTTCTTT.

J is TRBJ2-5 and V is TRBV21-1; TRBD1 is the table's D call, not checked against the DNA. The J call may be faulty, since TRBJ2-7 better matches the DNA end. TRBV21-1 counts as a pseudogene. There are 12 residues in the CDR3. CDR3 coding DNA: TGTGCCAGCAGACGGGACGTCTACGAGCAGTACTTC. It translates to CASRRDVYEQYF.

The V gene is TRBV10-3, the J gene TRBJ1-5; D unclear. The germline CDR1 and CDR2 sequences are ENHRY and SYGVKD. The CDR3 extends over 12 amino acids. Trimming took off 3 bases at V and 2 bases at J, with 2 bases between the two ends. CDR3: CAISDRNQPQHF. As DNA, the CDR3 is TGTGCCATCAGTGACCGCAATCAGCCCCAGCATTTT.

This clonotype has a count of ten or more. CDR3 in DNA: TGTGCCAGCAGCTTGGTGGTAGCCAAAAACATTCAGTACTTC. It is translated as CASSLVVAKNIQYF. The chain combines TRBV5-5 with TRBJ2-4; the D is unclear. Germline CDR1 SGHKS, CDR2 YYEKEE (reference sequence). Trimming removed 0 bases at V and 0 bases at J, with 4 bases between. The CDR3 covers 14 residues. The complete variable domain, with remaining parts taken from reference TRBV5-5 and TRBJ2-4, reads DAGVTQSPTHLIKTRGQQVTLRCSPISGHKSVSWYQQVLGQGPQFIFQYYEKEERGRGNFPDRFSARQFPNYSSELNVNALLLGDSALYLCASSLVVAKNIQYFGAGTRLSVL.